The 16 T cell receptor beta chains below were found in one sample sequenced in a study of blood T cell repertoires in COVID-19. Using immunoSEQ multiplex PCR, the repertoire was profiled, and TCRdb retains in-frame clones only, with some absent. The sample yields about 80,000 clones, about four fifths seen once. Sequencing was done on a sample of peripheral blood. The source of these receptors is a woman between 70 and 85 years old with acute or convalescent COVID-19.

The chain carries TRBV5-6 and TRBJ1-2; 9 nucleotides line up with TRBD1. This CDR3 contains 14 residues. The germline gives CDR1 SGHDT, CDR2 YYEEEE. V dropped 6 bases and J dropped 7; count of bases not matched to a gene: 10. This CDR3 is CASKEQGASGGYTF. The CDR3, as DNA: TGTGCCAGCAAAGAACAGGGGGCGTCGGGTGGCTACACCTTC.

The V call is TRBV28, the J call TRBJ2-2, with D tentatively TRBD1 (5 bases). CDR3 size: 16 residues. Trimming pared 0 bases from V and 1 base from J, leaving 9 bases between. CDR1 and CDR2 (germline): MDHEN, SYDVKM. The CDR3 coding sequence is TGTGCCAGCAGTTTATGGGGAACAGGGAACACCGGGGAGCTGTTTTTT. It yields the protein CASSLWGTGNTGELFF. Complete variable domain (other parts from reference TRBV28 and TRBJ2-2): DVKVTQSSRYLVKRTGEKVFLECVQDMDHENMFWYRQDPGLGLRLIYFSYDVKMKEKGDIPEGYSVSREKKERFSLILESASTNQTSMYLCASSLWGTGNTGELFFGEGSRLTVL.

This sequence joins TRBV19 and TRBJ2-7, with TRBD1 matching 7 bases. CDR1 is LNHDA, CDR2 SQIVND, per germline (reference sequence). J lost 2 bases, V lost 9 bases, and 7 bases had no gene match. This CDR3 has 13 residues. The CDR3, as DNA: TGTGCCAGCTCCCCGACAGGGACCTACGAGCAGTACTTC. It translates to CASSPTGTYEQYF.

The chain employs TRBV4-2 and TRBJ2-1; TRBD2 matches 7 bases. With V trimmed by 3 bases and J by 5 bases, 10 bases remained unmatched. The CDR3 contains 16 residues. Germline values: CDR1 LGHNA, CDR2 YNFKEQ. In DNA, the CDR3 is TGTGCCAGCAGCCATCAAAGTTCGGGAGGACACAATGAGCAGTTCTTC. Amino acids: CASSHQSSGGHNEQFF.

The chain's CDR3 is CASSSRDRFNTGELFF. Here the CDR3 DNA reads TGTGCCAGCAGTTCGAGGGACAGGTTTAACACCGGGGAGCTGTTTTTT. This chain links TRBV27 with TRBJ2-2; 8 bases agree with TRBD1. V shed 4 bases, J shed 2 bases, and the junction held 6 bases outside the gene matches. Per germline, CDR1 MNHEY and CDR2 SMNVEV (reference sequence). The CDR3 totals 16 residues.

The chain joins TRBV4-2 to TRBJ2-5, with D maybe TRBD2 (5 bases). CDR1 and CDR2 (germline): LGHNA, YNFKEQ. The CDR3 sequence is 14 residues long. V was pared by 1 base and J by 4 bases, with 10 bases between. Here the CDR3 DNA reads TGTGCCAGCAGCCAAGTTACTAGTCCAGAGACCCAGTACTTC. Translated, it gives CASSQVTSPETQYF.

The chain joins TRBV3-1 (or the pseudogene TRBV3-2) to TRBJ1-4, with D tentatively TRBD1 (6 bases). The CDR3 has 13 amino acids. V was clipped by 5 bases and J by 6 bases, with 10 bases between them. The germline V gene has CDR1 LGHDT and CDR2 YNNKEL (reference sequence). The CDR3 DNA reads TGTGCCAGCAGCAGTAGGACAGATGAAAAACTGTTTTTT. Protein sequence: CASSSRTDEKLFF.

This rearrangement joins TRBV2 to TRBJ2-1, with 8 bases matching TRBD2. Germline lookup yields CDR1 SNHLY and CDR2 FYNNEI. The CDR3 consists of 15 residues. Trimming at V came to 2 bases and at J to 7 bases, leaving 7 bases not matched to a gene. Here the CDR3 reads CASSERAGVGNEQFF. The CDR3 bases are TGTGCCAGCAGTGAAAGAGCGGGAGTCGGTAATGAGCAGTTCTTC.

The V gene is TRBV18, the J gene TRBJ1-2, with 8 bases matching TRBD1. Trimming cost V 7 bases and J 4 bases; bases outside gene matches: 5. CDR1 is KGHSH, CDR2 LQKENI, per germline. There are 13 residues in the CDR3. The CDR3 sequence: CASLLDRGYGYTF. The CDR3 DNA reads TGTGCCAGCTTACTCGACAGGGGCTATGGCTACACCTTC. Combining the CDR3 with reference TRBV18 and TRBJ1-2 gives the whole variable domain NAGVMQNPRHLVRRRGQEARLRCSPMKGHSHVYWYRQLPEEGLKFMVYLQKENIIDESGMPKERFSAEFPKEGPSILRIQQVVRGDSAAYFCASLLDRGYGYTFGSGTRLTVV.

The V and J genes are TRBV4-1 and TRBJ1-1, with a tentative D call TRBD1 (5 bases). The CDR3 loop spans 12 amino acids. The V end lost 5 bases, the J end lost 4 bases, and 8 bases lay between the germline ends. Germline lookup yields CDR1 MGHRA and CDR2 YSYEKL. This CDR3 is CASSGAPTEAFF. CDR3 in DNA: TGCGCCAGCAGCGGGGCGCCCACTGAAGCTTTCTTT.

The chain is built from TRBV7-8 and TRBJ2-5; 8 bases fit TRBD2. V dropped 4 bases and J dropped 5; count of bases not matched to a gene: 12. Looked up from germline, CDR1 is SGHVS and CDR2 is FQNEAQ. The CDR3 sequence is 16 residues long. The CDR3: CASSSGGGRQQETQYF. The DNA for the CDR3 is TGTGCCAGCAGCTCCGGGGGGGGCAGGCAGCAGGAGACCCAGTACTTC.

The chain links TRBV19 to TRBJ2-3; possibly TRBD1 for D (6 bases). Germline V gene sequence: CDR1 LNHDA, CDR2 SQIVND (reference sequence). CDR3 size: 13 residues. Trimming left V 5 bases short and J 2 bases short, with 8 bases between. The CDR3 loop is CASSGDNTDTQYF. The CDR3 DNA follows: TGTGCCAGTAGTGGGGACAACACAGATACGCAGTATTTT.

The J gene is TRBJ1-3, the V gene TRBV14, with 7 bases aligning to TRBD1. The CDR3 has 16 residues. The J segment lost 0 bases and the V segment lost 4 bases, leaving 6 bases of the junction unmatched. The V gene's germline CDR1 is SGHDN and CDR2 FVKESK. This CDR3 is CASSPRTGFSGNTIYF. CDR3 in DNA: TGTGCCAGCAGCCCTAGGACAGGCTTCTCTGGAAACACCATATATTTT.

This clone was seen a few times. V gene TRBV10-2 combines with J gene TRBJ1-4; the D is unclear. CDR1 and CDR2 (germline): WSHSY, SAAADI. This CDR3 region has 14 residues. V was trimmed by 2 bases and J by 5 bases, leaving 9 bases between them. The CDR3 loop reads CASSEVGENEKLFF. The CDR3 nucleotides are TGCGCCAGCAGTGAGGTTGGAGAAAATGAAAAACTGTTTTTT.

This clone was recorded a few times. The V gene is TRBV5-6, the J gene TRBJ2-1; 11 bases are a match to TRBD2. Germline trimming cut 3 bases from V and 9 bases from J; bases unmatched to any gene: 11. This CDR3 has 16 residues. Germline values: CDR1 SGHDT, CDR2 YYEEEE. CDR3: CASSSFSGRVFIEQFF. For the CDR3, the DNA is TGTGCCAGCAGCTCCTTTAGCGGGAGGGTCTTTATTGAGCAGTTCTTC.

The chain joins TRBV23-1 to TRBJ1-6; D remains unclear. TRBV23-1 is flagged as an ORF with uncertain function. Trimming took 3 bases from V and 8 from J, leaving 20 bases between them. The CDR3 has 17 amino acids. In DNA, the CDR3 is TGCGCCAGCAGTCAGCGATCCTTAATCTGGAGAGATTCACCCCTCCACTTT. Protein sequence: CASSQRSLIWRDSPLHF.